This entry lists 5 T cell receptor beta chains sequenced from one sample in a study of T cell responses to AZD1222 COVID-19 vaccine. TCRdb keeps only in-frame clones here, not all; method: immunoSEQ multiplex PCR. The data hold roughly 120,000 clones, with roughly 89% observed a single time. The sample consisted of peripheral blood, taken 28 days after the second AZD1222 dose. The receptors here all came from an adult who received the AZD1222 COVID-19 vaccine.

A single count supports this clone. This chain links TRBV19 with TRBJ2-7; 9 bases agree with TRBD1. CDR1 LNHDA and CDR2 SQIVND come from the germline V gene (reference sequence). The V and J ends lost 6 bases and 3 bases, in that order; junction bases with no gene match: 9. CDR3 length: 15 amino acids. This CDR3 is CASSTGTGTIYEQYF. The CDR3 DNA follows: TGTGCCAGTAGCACCGGGACAGGGACTATCTACGAGCAGTACTTC.

The chain recombines TRBV19 with TRBJ2-5, with 9 bases lining up with TRBD2. The trim removed 3 bases at V and 2 bases at J, leaving 10 bases unmatched. The CDR3 is 17 residues long. In germline, CDR1 is LNHDA, CDR2 SQIVND (reference sequence). Here the CDR3 DNA reads TGTGCCAGTAGTATGAGGGGCGCGGGAGGGCCGCAAGAGACCCAGTACTTC. This sequence encodes CASSMRGAGGPQETQYF. Looking up the rest from reference TRBV19 and TRBJ2-5 gives the full variable domain: DGGITQSPKYLFRKEGQNVTLSCEQNLNHDAMYWYRQDPGQGLRLIYYSQIVNDFQKGDIAEGYSVSREKKESFPLTVTSAQKNPTAFYLCASSMRGAGGPQETQYFGPGTRLLVL.

The chain employs TRBV2 and TRBJ2-1; TRBD2 agrees at 8 bases. J was trimmed by 6 bases and V by 2 bases; bases with no gene match: 6. This CDR3 has 15 residues. Germline values: CDR1 SNHLY, CDR2 FYNNEI. The CDR3 DNA reads as TGTGCCAGCAGTGAAACGGGGGGGGTCGGCAATGAGCAGTTCTTC. Residues: CASSETGGVGNEQFF. Using reference TRBV2 and TRBJ2-1 for the parts outside the CDR3, the full variable domain is EPEVTQTPSHQVTQMGQEVILRCVPISNHLYFYWYRQILGQKVEFLVSFYNNEISEKSEIFDDQFSVERPDGSNFTLKIRSTKLEDSAMYFCASSETGGVGNEQFFGPGTRLTVL.

This clone was seen only once. CDR3 residues: CASSQDTGGSSYEQYF. CDR3 nucleotide sequence: TGTGCCAGCAGCCAAGATACCGGCGGAAGCTCCTACGAGCAGTACTTC. The gene calls are TRBV4-2 and TRBJ2-7; unclear D gene. Germline-derived CDR1 and CDR2 are LGHNA and YNFKEQ. The CDR3 is made up of 16 amino acids. V was cut by 0 bases and J by 0 bases, with 12 bases left in between.

This clone was counted between two and nine times. This chain links TRBV5-1 with TRBJ1-1, with D possibly TRBD1 on 5 matching bases. Germline-derived CDR1 and CDR2 are SGHRS and YFSETQ. This CDR3 is 13 amino acids long. The V end lost 7 bases, the J end lost 5 bases, and 15 bases lay between the germline ends. Written as DNA, the CDR3 is TGCGCCAGCCATTTATCGGGGGAAACTGAAGCTTTCTTT. Amino acids: CASHLSGETEAFF.